This TCR beta chain was observed in a study of OX40 agonist ivuxolimab in advanced cancers. Looking at the study overall: Ivuxolimab, which is an agonistic anti-OX40 (CD134) antibody, was administered to the patients.

Trimming removed 5 bases from V and 2 bases from J, with 10 bases in between. CDR1 MNHEY and CDR2 SMNVEV come from the germline V gene (reference sequence). This CDR3 has 14 amino acids. Here immunoSEQ multiplex PCR was the method, and the copy in TCRdb shows in-frame clones only, minus some. The sample carries more than 20,000 clones, roughly nine tenths recorded once. The chain joins TRBV27 to TRBJ1-5; no reliable D call. The sample here was CD4+ or CD8+ T cells sorted from blood, taken in a trial of the OX40 agonist ivuxolimab. The clonotype comes from an adult with an advanced solid tumor such as melanoma, head and neck, liver or kidney cancer. CDR3 DNA: TGTGCCAGCAGTGCGGGTACAGGCAATCAGCCCCAGCATTTT. This gives the protein CASSAGTGNQPQHF.